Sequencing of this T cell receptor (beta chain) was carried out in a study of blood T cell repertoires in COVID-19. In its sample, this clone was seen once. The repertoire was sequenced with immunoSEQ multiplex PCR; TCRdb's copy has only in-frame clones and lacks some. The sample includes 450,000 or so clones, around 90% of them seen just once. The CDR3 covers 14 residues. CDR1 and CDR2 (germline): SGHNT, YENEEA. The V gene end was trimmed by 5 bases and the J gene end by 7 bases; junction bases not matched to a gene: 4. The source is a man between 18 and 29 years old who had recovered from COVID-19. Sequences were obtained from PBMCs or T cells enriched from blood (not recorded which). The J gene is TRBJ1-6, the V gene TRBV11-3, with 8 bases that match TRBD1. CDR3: CASSLRQGNSPLHF. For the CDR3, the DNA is TGTGCCAGCAGCCTCAGACAGGGGAATTCACCCCTCCACTTT.